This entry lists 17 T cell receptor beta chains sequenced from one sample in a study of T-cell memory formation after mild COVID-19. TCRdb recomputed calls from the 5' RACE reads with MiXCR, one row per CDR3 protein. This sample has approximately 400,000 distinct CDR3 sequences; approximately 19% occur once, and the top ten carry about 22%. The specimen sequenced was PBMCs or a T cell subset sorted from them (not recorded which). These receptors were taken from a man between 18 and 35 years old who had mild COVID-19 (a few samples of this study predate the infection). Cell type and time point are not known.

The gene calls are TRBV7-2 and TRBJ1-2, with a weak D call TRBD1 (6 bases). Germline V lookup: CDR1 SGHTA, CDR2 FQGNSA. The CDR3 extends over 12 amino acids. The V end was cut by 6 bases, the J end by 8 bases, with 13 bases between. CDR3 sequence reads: CASRTGRFGYTF. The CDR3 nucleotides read TGTGCCAGCAGAACAGGGCGGTTCGGCTACACCTTC.

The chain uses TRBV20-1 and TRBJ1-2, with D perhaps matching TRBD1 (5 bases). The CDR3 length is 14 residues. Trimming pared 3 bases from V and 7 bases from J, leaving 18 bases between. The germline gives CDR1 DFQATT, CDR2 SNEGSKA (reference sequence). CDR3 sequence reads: CSASPRQGRSGYTF. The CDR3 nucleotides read TGCAGTGCTAGCCCTCGGCAGGGTCGGAGTGGCTACACCTTC.

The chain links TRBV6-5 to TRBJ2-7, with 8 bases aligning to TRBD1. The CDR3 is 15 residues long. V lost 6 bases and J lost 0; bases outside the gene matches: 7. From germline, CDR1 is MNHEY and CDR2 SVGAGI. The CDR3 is CASRTGQVGSYEQYV. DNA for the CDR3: TGTGCCAGCAGGACGGGACAGGTGGGCTCCTACGAGCAGTACGTC.

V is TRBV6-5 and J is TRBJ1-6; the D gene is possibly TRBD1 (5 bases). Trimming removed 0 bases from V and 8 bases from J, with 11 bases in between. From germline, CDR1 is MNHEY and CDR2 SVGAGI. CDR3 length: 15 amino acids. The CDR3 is CASSYSRDWDSPLHF. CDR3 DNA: TGTGCCAGCAGTTACTCCCGGGACTGGGATTCACCCCTCCACTTT.

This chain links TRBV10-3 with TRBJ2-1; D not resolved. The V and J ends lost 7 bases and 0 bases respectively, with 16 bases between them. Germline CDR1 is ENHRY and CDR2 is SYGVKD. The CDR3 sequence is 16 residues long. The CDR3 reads CAITATTQSSYNEQFF. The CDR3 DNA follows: TGTGCCATCACTGCTACCACTCAGAGCTCCTACAATGAGCAGTTCTTC.

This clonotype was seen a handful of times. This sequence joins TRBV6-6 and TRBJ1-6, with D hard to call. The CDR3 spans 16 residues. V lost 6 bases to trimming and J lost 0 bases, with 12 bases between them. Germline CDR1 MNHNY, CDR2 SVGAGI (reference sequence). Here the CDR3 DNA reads TGTGCCAGCAGACAAGACGGGAGCTCCTATAATTCACCCCTCCACTTT. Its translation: CASRQDGSSYNSPLHF.

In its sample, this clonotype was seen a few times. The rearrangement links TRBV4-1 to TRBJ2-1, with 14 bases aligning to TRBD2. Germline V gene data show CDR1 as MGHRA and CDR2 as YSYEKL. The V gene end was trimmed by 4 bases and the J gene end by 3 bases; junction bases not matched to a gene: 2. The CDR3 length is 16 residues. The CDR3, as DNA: TGCGCCAGCAGCCCCGGGACTAGCGGGGGCTACAATGAGCAGTTCTTC. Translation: CASSPGTSGGYNEQFF.

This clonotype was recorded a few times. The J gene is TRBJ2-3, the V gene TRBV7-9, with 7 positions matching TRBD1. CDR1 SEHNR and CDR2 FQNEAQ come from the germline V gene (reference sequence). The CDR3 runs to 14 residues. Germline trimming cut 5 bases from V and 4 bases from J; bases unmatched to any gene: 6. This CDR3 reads CASSLDRTSDTQYF. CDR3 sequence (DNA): TGTGCCAGCAGCCTGGACAGGACGTCAGATACGCAGTATTTT.

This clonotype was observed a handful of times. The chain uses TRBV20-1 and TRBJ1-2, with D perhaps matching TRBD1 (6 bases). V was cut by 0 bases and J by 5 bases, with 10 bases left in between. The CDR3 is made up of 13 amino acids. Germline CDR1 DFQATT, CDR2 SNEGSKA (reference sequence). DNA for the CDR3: TGCAGTGCTAGAGATCTAAGGGGGTATGGCTACACCTTC. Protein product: CSARDLRGYGYTF.

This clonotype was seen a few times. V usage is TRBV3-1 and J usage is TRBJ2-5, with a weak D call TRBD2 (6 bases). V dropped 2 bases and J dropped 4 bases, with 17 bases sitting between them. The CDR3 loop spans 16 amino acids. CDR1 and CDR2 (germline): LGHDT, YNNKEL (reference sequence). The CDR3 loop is CASSQSGTYPGETQYF. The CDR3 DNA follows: TGTGCCAGCAGCCAATCCGGGACTTACCCCGGAGAGACCCAGTACTTC.

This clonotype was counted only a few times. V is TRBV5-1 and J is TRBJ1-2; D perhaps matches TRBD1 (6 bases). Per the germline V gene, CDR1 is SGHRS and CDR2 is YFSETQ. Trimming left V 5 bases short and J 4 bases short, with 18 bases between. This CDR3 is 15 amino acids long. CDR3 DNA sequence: TGCGCCAGCAGTCTTGGTACAGGGAGAAGCTATGGCTACACCTTC. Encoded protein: CASSLGTGRSYGYTF.

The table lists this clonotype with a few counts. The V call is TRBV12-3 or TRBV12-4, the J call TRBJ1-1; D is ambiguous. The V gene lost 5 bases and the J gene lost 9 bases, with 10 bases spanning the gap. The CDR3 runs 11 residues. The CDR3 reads CASSPAGQAFF. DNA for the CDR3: TGTGCCAGCAGTCCCGCCGGTCAAGCTTTCTTT.

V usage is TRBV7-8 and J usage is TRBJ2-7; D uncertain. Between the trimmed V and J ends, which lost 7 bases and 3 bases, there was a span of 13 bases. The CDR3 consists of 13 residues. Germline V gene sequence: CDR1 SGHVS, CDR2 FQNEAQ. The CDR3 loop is CASNQADRYEQYF. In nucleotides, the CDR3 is TGTGCCAGCAACCAGGCGGACCGCTACGAGCAGTACTTC.

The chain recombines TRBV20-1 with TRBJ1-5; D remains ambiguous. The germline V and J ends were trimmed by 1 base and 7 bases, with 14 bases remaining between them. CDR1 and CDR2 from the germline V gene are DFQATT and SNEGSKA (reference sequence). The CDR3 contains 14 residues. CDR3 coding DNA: TGCAGTGCTAGAGGCCCCTCCAACGAGCAGCCCCAGCATTTT. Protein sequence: CSARGPSNEQPQHF.

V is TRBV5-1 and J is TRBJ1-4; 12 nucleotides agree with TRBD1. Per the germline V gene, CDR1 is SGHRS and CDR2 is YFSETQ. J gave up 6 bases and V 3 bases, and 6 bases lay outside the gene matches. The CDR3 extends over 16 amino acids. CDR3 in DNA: TGCGCCAGCAGCTACGGGACAGGGGGCTTCGATGAAAAACTGTTTTTT. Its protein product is CASSYGTGGFDEKLFF.

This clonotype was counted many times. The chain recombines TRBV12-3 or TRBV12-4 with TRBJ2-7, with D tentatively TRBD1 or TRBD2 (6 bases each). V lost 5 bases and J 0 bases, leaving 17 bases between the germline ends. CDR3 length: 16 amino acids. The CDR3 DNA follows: TGTGCCAGCAGTCCTCGTTCGGGGGCCAGCTCCTACGAGCAGTACTTC. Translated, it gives CASSPRSGASSYEQYF.

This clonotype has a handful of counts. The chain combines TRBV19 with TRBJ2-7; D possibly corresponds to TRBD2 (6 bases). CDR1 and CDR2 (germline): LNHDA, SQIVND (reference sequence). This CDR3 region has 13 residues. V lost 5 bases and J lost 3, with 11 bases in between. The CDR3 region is CASSVGLHYEQYV. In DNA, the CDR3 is TGTGCCAGTAGTGTGGGACTCCACTACGAGCAGTACGTC.